Below, 23 T cell receptor beta chains from the same sample are listed, as sequenced in a study of blood T cell repertoires in COVID-19. Produced via immunoSEQ multiplex PCR; TCRdb's table is partial and in-frame only. The sample gives about 87,000 clones, approximately 75% of which show up once; roughly 4% is in the top ten. The sequenced sample was peripheral blood. These receptors all come from a woman in her forties or fifties with acute or convalescent COVID-19.

This chain uses TRBV7-8 with TRBJ2-5, with TRBD1 identical over 7 bases. Per germline, CDR1 SGHVS and CDR2 FQNEAQ. The CDR3 contains 13 residues. The V segment lost 5 bases and the J segment 5 bases; nucleotides outside the gene matches: 5. CDR3 DNA sequence: TGTGCCAGCAGCCGTAACAGGGGTGAGACCCAGTACTTC. Its protein product is CASSRNRGETQYF.

The chain combines TRBV4-2 with TRBJ2-7, with D possibly TRBD2 on 6 matching bases. Germline V gene lookup returns CDR1 LGHNA and CDR2 YNFKEQ. V was trimmed by 0 bases and J by 5 bases, leaving 14 bases between them. The CDR3 spans 15 residues. The CDR3 DNA follows: TGTGCCAGCAGCCAAGATAGAGGAGGGTTCAACGAGCAGTACTTC. Its protein is CASSQDRGGFNEQYF.

A few counts support this clone. V and J are TRBV6-5 and TRBJ2-3, with D unclear. Germline lookup yields CDR1 MNHEY and CDR2 SVGAGI. This CDR3 is built from 15 residues. Trimming pared 5 bases from V and 0 bases from J, leaving 12 bases between. CDR3 sequence (DNA): TGTGCCAGCAGTCCTCGCGCACCCAGCACAGATACGCAGTATTTT. Amino acid sequence: CASSPRAPSTDTQYF.

This rearrangement joins TRBV9 to TRBJ1-2; D might be TRBD1 (5 bases). Per germline, CDR1 SGDLS and CDR2 YYNGEE. V gave up 0 bases and J gave up 7 bases, with 13 bases separating them. The CDR3 loop spans 14 amino acids. The CDR3 DNA reads as TGTGCCAGCAGCGTAGTGGGCGACAGACGTGGCTACACCTTC. This gives the protein CASSVVGDRRGYTF.

V is TRBV6-5 and J is TRBJ2-7, with 7 nucleotides matching TRBD1. This CDR3 region has 13 residues. CDR1 is MNHEY and CDR2 is SVGAGI in the germline V gene. J was trimmed by 3 bases and V by 6 bases; bases with no gene match: 5. CDR3: CASSDRERYEQYF. The CDR3 DNA follows: TGTGCCAGCAGCGACAGGGAACGCTACGAGCAGTACTTC.

The genes are TRBV2 and TRBJ2-5; D possibly corresponds to TRBD1 (6 bases). Germline loops: CDR1 SNHLY, CDR2 FYNNEI. The CDR3 consists of 13 residues. The V end lost 9 bases, the J end lost 2 bases, and 13 bases lay between the germline ends. CDR3 DNA sequence: TGTGCCAGTTCCCTGGACAGACAAGAGACCCAGTACTTC. Protein: CASSLDRQETQYF.

V and J are TRBV11-2 and TRBJ2-7; a possible D gene is TRBD2 (6 bases). Trimming stripped 7 bases from V and 1 base from J, with 11 bases between. The CDR3 is made up of 13 amino acids. Per germline, CDR1 SGHAT and CDR2 FQNNGV. The CDR3 nucleotides are TGTGCCAGCAACGCGGGGAATTCCTACGAGCAGTACTTC. This encodes CASNAGNSYEQYF. The full variable domain, in which reference TRBV11-2 and TRBJ2-7 provide the parts outside the CDR3, is EAGVAQSPRYKIIEKRQSVAFWCNPISGHATLYWYQQILGQGPKLLIQFQNNGVVDDSQLPKDRFSAERLKGVDSTLKIQPAKLEDSAVYLCASNAGNSYEQYFGPGTRLTVT.

The chain is built from TRBV18 and TRBJ1-1; D not resolved. This CDR3 has 13 residues. The germline V gene encodes CDR1 KGHSH and CDR2 LQKENI. Trimming pared 1 base from V and 11 bases from J, leaving 14 bases between. The CDR3 DNA follows: TGTGCCAGCTCACCACAGACTGACTACCCTGCTTTCTTT. It yields the protein CASSPQTDYPAFF.

CDR3 loop: CASSYFTVIRTEAFF. The CDR3 region has the DNA TGTGCCAGCAGCTACTTTACTGTAATCAGGACTGAAGCTTTCTTT. The rearrangement uses TRBV13 and TRBJ1-1, with D unclear. The V end lost 4 bases, the J end lost 5 bases, and 17 bases lay between the germline ends. The CDR3 extends over 15 amino acids. Germline loops: CDR1 PRHDT, CDR2 FYEKMQ (reference sequence).

The rearrangement uses TRBV10-3 and TRBJ1-4, with D possibly TRBD1 on 6 matching bases. The CDR3 spans 17 residues. Deletions cut 4 bases from V and 0 bases from J, with 15 bases between. Germline CDR1 ENHRY, CDR2 SYGVKD. This CDR3 is CAISGGTRPATNEKLFF. The CDR3 nucleotides are TGTGCCATCAGTGGGGGGACACGGCCCGCAACTAATGAAAAACTGTTTTTT.

The gene calls are TRBV19 and TRBJ1-5; unclear D gene. The CDR3 runs 16 residues. Trimming removed 4 bases at V and 2 bases at J, with 15 bases between. Germline V CDR1 and CDR2: LNHDA, SQIVND (reference sequence). In DNA form, the CDR3 reads TGTGCCAGTAGTACAGATACGGGGTTTGGCAATCAGCCCCAGCATTTT. It yields the protein CASSTDTGFGNQPQHF.

The chain is built from TRBV5-6 and TRBJ2-3; 7 bases fit TRBD2. J gave up 4 bases and V 0 bases, and 2 bases lay outside the gene matches. CDR1 SGHDT and CDR2 YYEEEE come from the germline V gene. This CDR3 comprises 14 residues. CDR3 coding DNA: TGTGCCAGCAGCTTGGGACTAGCCTCAGATACGCAGTATTTT. This encodes CASSLGLASDTQYF.

The J gene is TRBJ1-5, the V gene TRBV3-1 (or the pseudogene TRBV3-2); perhaps TRBD1 as D (6 bases). V was cut by 1 base and J by 3 bases, with 19 bases left in between. This CDR3 is built from 18 residues. Germline lookup yields CDR1 LGHDT and CDR2 YNNKEL (reference sequence). The CDR3 region has the DNA TGTGCCAGCAGCCAAGCCACTGGGGTAGGACAGATCAATCAGCCCCAGCATTTT. It encodes CASSQATGVGQINQPQHF.

As DNA, the CDR3 is TGTGCCAGTAGTATAGGAGAACAGGGTGGTTCACCCCTCCACTTT. Its translation is CASSIGEQGGSPLHF. The V call is TRBV19, the J call TRBJ1-6, with a tentative D call TRBD1 (6 bases). Germline V gene lookup returns CDR1 LNHDA and CDR2 SQIVND (reference sequence). V was trimmed by 1 base and J by 9 bases, leaving 13 bases between them. The CDR3 covers 15 residues. The full variable domain, in which reference TRBV19 and TRBJ1-6 provide the parts outside the CDR3, is DGGITQSPKYLFRKEGQNVTLSCEQNLNHDAMYWYRQDPGQGLRLIYYSQIVNDFQKGDIAEGYSVSREKKESFPLTVTSAQKNPTAFYLCASSIGEQGGSPLHFGNGTRLTVT.

The V call is TRBV5-1, the J call TRBJ1-4; maybe TRBD1 (6 bases). V was shortened by 2 bases and J by 8 bases, with 13 bases between the two germline ends. Germline V CDR1 and CDR2: SGHRS, YFSETQ. The CDR3 has 14 residues. This CDR3 is CASSLGTLGEKLFF. The DNA for the CDR3 is TGCGCCAGCAGCTTAGGGACACTAGGAGAAAAACTGTTTTTT.

The rearrangement uses TRBV5-1 and TRBJ2-3; TRBD2 matches at 7 bases. Trimming took 0 bases from V and 2 from J; bases not matched to a gene: 0. Germline V gives CDR1 SGHRS, CDR2 YFSETQ. This CDR3 contains 14 residues. CDR3 DNA sequence: TGCGCCAGCAGCTTGGGACTAGCCACAGATACGCAGTATTTT. It is translated as CASSLGLATDTQYF.

This clone was picked up a small number of times. The rearrangement links TRBV27 to TRBJ2-7; possibly TRBD1 for D (6 bases). V was clipped by 5 bases and J by 2 bases, with 13 bases between them. CDR1 is MNHEY and CDR2 is SMNVEV in the germline V gene (reference sequence). CDR3 length: 14 amino acids. The CDR3 nucleotides read TGTGCCAGCAGTCTACAGGGACCCCCCTACGAGCAGTACTTC. It translates to CASSLQGPPYEQYF.

This clone was observed once. V is TRBV21-1 and J is TRBJ1-1; the listed D gene, TRBD1, was not tested against the DNA. TRBV21-1 is flagged as a pseudogene. CDR3 length: 19 residues. CDR3 residues: CASSKEPRGQGAKETEAFF. Here the CDR3 DNA reads TGTGCCAGCAGCAAAGAACCTCGGGGACAGGGGGCGAAGGAGACTGAAGCTTTCTTT.

The chain carries TRBV3-1 (or the pseudogene TRBV3-2) and TRBJ2-3; D unclear. Germline CDR1 and CDR2: LGHDT and YNNKEL (reference sequence). The germline V and J ends were trimmed by 3 bases and 4 bases, with 14 bases remaining between them. The CDR3 has 15 amino acids. The DNA for the CDR3 is TGTGCCAGCAGCCACGATAGACGGGTCCCAGATACGCAGTATTTT. This codes for CASSHDRRVPDTQYF.

This chain joins TRBV7-9 and TRBJ1-2; the match to TRBD1 covers 7 bases. This CDR3 region has 16 residues. Trimming removed 3 bases from V and 0 bases from J; junction bases left unmatched: 7. Per the germline V gene, CDR1 is SEHNR and CDR2 is FQNEAQ (reference sequence). CDR3 sequence: CASSFSQTGTNYGYTF. The CDR3 nucleotides read TGTGCCAGCAGCTTTTCCCAGACAGGGACTAACTATGGCTACACCTTC.

On this clone itself: The germline gene is not matched at one end of the junction; a read error may be the cause. The chain is built from TRBV19 and TRBJ1-5; 8 bases are a match to TRBD1. The CDR3 loop spans 15 amino acids. Germline CDR1 reads LNHDA; CDR2 reads SQIVND (reference sequence). CDR3 loop: CVSSTGQGGSQPQHF. CDR3 DNA: TGTGTCAGTAGTACTGGACAGGGTGGGAGTCAGCCCCAGCATTTT.

The chain is built from TRBV14 and TRBJ1-3; D gene uncertain. V shed 1 base and J shed 0 bases, with 10 bases lying between them. The CDR3 is made up of 16 amino acids. CDR1 is SGHDN and CDR2 is FVKESK in the germline V gene. The CDR3 protein is CASSQAAESSGNTIYF. The DNA of the CDR3 is TGTGCCAGCAGCCAAGCGGCGGAAAGCTCTGGAAACACCATATATTTT.

The chain is built from TRBV2 and TRBJ1-4, with D unclear. This CDR3 is 14 amino acids long. Trimming left V 4 bases short and J 1 base short, with 7 bases between. The germline V gene has CDR1 SNHLY and CDR2 FYNNEI. DNA of the CDR3: TGTGCCAGCAGTGGAGGGCGAACTAATGAAAAACTGTTTTTT. Protein sequence: CASSGGRTNEKLFF.